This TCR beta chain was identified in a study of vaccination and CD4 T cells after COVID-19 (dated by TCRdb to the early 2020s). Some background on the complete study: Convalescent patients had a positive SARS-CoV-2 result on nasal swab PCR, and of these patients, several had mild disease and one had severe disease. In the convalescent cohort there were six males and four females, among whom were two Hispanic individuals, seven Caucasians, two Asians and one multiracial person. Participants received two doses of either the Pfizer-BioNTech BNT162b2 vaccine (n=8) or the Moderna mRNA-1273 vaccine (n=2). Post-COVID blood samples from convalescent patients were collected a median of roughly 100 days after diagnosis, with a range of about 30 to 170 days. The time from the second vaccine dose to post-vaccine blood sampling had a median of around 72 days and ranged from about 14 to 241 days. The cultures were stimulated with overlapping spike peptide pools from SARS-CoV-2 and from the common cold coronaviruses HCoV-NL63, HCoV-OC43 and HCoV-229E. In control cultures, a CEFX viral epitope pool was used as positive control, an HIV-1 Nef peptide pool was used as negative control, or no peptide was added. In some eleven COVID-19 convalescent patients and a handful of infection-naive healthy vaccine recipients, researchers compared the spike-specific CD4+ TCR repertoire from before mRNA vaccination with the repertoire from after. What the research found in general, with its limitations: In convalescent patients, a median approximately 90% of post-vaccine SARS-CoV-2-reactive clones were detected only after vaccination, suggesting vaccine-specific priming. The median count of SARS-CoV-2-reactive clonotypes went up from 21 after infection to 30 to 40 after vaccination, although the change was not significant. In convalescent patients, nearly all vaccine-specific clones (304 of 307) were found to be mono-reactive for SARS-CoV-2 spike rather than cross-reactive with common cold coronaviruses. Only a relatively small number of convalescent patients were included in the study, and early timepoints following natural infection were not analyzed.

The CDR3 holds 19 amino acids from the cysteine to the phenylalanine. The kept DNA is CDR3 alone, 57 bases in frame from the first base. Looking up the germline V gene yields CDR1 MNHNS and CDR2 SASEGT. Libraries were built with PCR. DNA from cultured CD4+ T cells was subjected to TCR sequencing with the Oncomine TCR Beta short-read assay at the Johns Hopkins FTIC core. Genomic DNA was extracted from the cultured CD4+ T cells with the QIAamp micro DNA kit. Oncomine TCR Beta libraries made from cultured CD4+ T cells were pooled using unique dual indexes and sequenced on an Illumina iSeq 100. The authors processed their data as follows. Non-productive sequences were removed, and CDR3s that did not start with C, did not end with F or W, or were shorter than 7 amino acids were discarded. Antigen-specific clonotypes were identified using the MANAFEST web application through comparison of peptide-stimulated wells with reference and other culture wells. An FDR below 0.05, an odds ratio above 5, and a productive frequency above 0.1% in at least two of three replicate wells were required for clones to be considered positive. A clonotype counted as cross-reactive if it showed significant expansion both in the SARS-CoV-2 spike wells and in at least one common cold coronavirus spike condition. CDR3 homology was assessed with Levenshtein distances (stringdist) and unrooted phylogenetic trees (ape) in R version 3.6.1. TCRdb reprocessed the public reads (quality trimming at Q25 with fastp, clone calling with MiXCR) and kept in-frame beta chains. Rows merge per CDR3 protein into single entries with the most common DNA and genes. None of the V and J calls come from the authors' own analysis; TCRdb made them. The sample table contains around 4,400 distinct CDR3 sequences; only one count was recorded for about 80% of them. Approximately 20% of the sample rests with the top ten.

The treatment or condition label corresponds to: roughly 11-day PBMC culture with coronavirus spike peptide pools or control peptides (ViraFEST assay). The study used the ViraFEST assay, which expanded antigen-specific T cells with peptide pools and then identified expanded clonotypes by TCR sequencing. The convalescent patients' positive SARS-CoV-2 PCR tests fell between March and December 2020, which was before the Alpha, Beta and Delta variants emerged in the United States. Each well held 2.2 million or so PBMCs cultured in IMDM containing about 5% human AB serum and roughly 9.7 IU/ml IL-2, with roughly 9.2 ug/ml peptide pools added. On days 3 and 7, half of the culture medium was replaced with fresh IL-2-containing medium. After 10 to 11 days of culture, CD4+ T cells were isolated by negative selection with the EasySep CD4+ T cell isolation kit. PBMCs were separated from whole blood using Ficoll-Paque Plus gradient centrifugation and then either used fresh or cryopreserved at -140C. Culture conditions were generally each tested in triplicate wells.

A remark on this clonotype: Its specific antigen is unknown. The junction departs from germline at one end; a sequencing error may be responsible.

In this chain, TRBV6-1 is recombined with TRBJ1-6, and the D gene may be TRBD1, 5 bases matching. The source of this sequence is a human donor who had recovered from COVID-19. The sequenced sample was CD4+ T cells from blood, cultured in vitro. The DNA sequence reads TGTGTCAGCAGGCAACGGGGAGGTCAAGGGGTAACTGTAGAATCACCCCTCCACTTT. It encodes CVSRQRGGQGVTVESPLHF.